This T cell receptor beta chain is from a study of cytomegalovirus exposure and HLA in healthy donors. The PCR employed 60 Vbeta primers together with 13 Jbeta primers. TCRdb keeps only in-frame clones here, not all; method: immunoSEQ multiplex PCR. Recorded for this sample: about 84,000 clones. Study-level findings and limits: Earlier findings revealed that most TCR beta V segments proved productive either about 90% or about 30% of the time.

Of note for this clone: The antigen is undetermined.

CDR1 is ENHRY and CDR2 is SYGVKD in the germline V gene. V was shortened by 3 bases and J by 3 bases, with 18 bases between the two germline ends. The CDR3 has 16 amino acids. Sequenced material: PBMCs. The receptor was isolated from a man aged 50 to 60 in good health and CMV-seronegative. V usage is TRBV10-3 and J usage is TRBJ2-7, with a possible D match to TRBD2 (6 bases). The CDR3 region is CAISDPPGSGGYEQYF. The DNA of the CDR3 is TGTGCCATCAGTGATCCGCCGGGATCCGGGGGCTACGAGCAGTACTTC.